These 17 T cell receptor beta chains originate from one sample sequenced in a study of prognosis after radiotherapy for stage I lung cancer. Starting from genomic DNA, TCR beta CDR3 was amplified through two-round multiplex PCR. The authors ran first-round PCR with primers specific to each TRBV and TRBJ gene. TCRdb ran MiXCR on the multiplex PCR reads and lists one entry per CDR3 protein. In the table there are some 13,000 distinct CDR3 sequences, about 46% of which are singletons. This specimen consisted of PBMCs, obtained before or after stereotactic body radiation therapy (not recorded which). These receptors came from a donor aged 50 or older with non-small cell lung cancer.

This clonotype was counted ten times or more. The V call is TRBV19, the J call TRBJ2-3, with 15 bases fitting TRBD2. Germline lookup yields CDR1 LNHDA and CDR2 SQIVND (reference sequence). V gave up 5 bases and J gave up 0 bases; unmatched junction bases: 9. There are 19 residues in the CDR3. CDR3 bases: TGTGCCAGTAGTCCGGGACTAGCGGGAGGTTTAACTAGCACAGATACGCAGTATTTT. Protein sequence: CASSPGLAGGLTSTDTQYF.

As to this clonotype: A far more abundant clone sits one base away, making this likely a read error. The CDR3 carries no conserved terminal phenylalanine or tryptophan, so it likely arises from a read error. The CDR3 spells CASTPGLAGHREQFL. Here the CDR3 DNA reads TGTGCCAGCACACCGGGACTAGCGGGCCATCGCGAGCAGTTCTTA. The rearrangement links TRBV6-5 to TRBJ2-1, with TRBD2 identical over 12 bases. Trimming removed 7 bases from V and 10 bases from J; junction bases left unmatched: 11. This CDR3 comprises 15 residues. Germline V lookup: CDR1 MNHEY, CDR2 SVGAGI.

By share of the sample, this clonotype is medium-sized. The V call is TRBV20-1, the J call TRBJ2-1; TRBD2 aligns across 7 bases. The germline CDR1 and CDR2 sequences are DFQATT and SNEGSKA (reference sequence). The CDR3 contains 14 residues. Unmatched junction bases numbered 8, after V lost 3 bases and J lost 6 bases. CDR3 sequence (DNA): TGCAGTGCTAGTATTGCAGTAGCGGGCAATGAGCAGTTCTTC. Its protein product is CSASIAVAGNEQFF.

This clonotype was seen many times. This sequence joins TRBV6-1 and TRBJ2-5, with 8 bases that match TRBD1. Trimming cost V 0 bases and J 5 bases; bases outside gene matches: 11. Looked up from germline, CDR1 is MNHNS and CDR2 is SASEGT. There are 17 residues in the CDR3. CDR3 bases: TGTGCCAGCAGTGAAGCGAAAGGAGGACAGGGAGTGGAGACCCAGTACTTC. Protein sequence: CASSEAKGGQGVETQYF.

As to this clonotype: One end of the junction does not line up with germline, which may come from a read error. The CDR3 sequence is CASSEFGRTNNEQSF. The DNA of the CDR3 is TGTGCCAGCAGTGAATTCGGTAGGACCAACAATGAGCAGTCCTTC. This sequence joins TRBV6-1 and TRBJ2-1; D is unresolved. This CDR3 comprises 15 residues. Germline V lookup: CDR1 MNHNS, CDR2 SASEGT.

The CDR3 bases are TGTGCCAGCAGCCGAGACAGGGTCGGGGAGCTGTTTTTT. Translating it yields CASSRDRVGELFF. V usage is TRBV12-3 or TRBV12-4 and J usage is TRBJ2-2, with TRBD1 matching over 7 bases. With V trimmed by 6 bases and J by 7 bases, 5 bases remained unmatched. This CDR3 has 13 amino acids.

The J gene is TRBJ2-1, the V gene TRBV28; 7 bases fit TRBD2. The germline V gene has CDR1 MDHEN and CDR2 SYDVKM. V dropped 9 bases and J dropped 10; count of bases not matched to a gene: 12. The CDR3 is 13 amino acids. The CDR3 here is CASLFLAGEEQFF. Here the CDR3 DNA reads TGTGCCAGTTTATTTTTGGCGGGAGAGGAGCAGTTCTTC. The variable domain in full, with the rest retrieved from reference TRBV28 and TRBJ2-1, is DVKVTQSSRYLVKRTGEKVFLECVQDMDHENMFWYRQDPGLGLRLIYFSYDVKMKEKGDIPEGYSVSREKKERFSLILESASTNQTSMYLCASLFLAGEEQFFGPGTRLTVL.

Ten or more counts support this clonotype. A single base separates this from a much larger clone, so it may be a read error. Likely a read error: the CDR3 ends without its conserved phenylalanine or tryptophan. The chain links TRBV30 to TRBJ2-7, with unresolved D. In germline, CDR1 is GTSNPN, CDR2 SVGIG (reference sequence). V shed 0 bases and J shed 7 bases, with 7 bases lying between them. The CDR3 runs to 11 residues. DNA for the CDR3: TGTGCCTGGAGTGTACGGCTAGAGCAGTACCTC. It specifies CAWSVRLEQYL.

By frequency in the sample, this clonotype is medium-sized. The chain carries TRBV2 and TRBJ2-7; D is unresolved. V was trimmed by 5 bases and J by 5 bases, leaving 7 bases between them. The CDR3 runs to 11 residues. Germline V gives CDR1 SNHLY, CDR2 FYNNEI. As DNA, the CDR3 is TGTGCCAGCAGTTCTAGTCACGAGCAGTACTTC. It specifies CASSSSHEQYF.

This clonotype was detected many times. The chain is built from TRBV10-3 and TRBJ1-1; D gene uncertain. CDR3 length: 13 residues. V lost 11 bases to trimming and J lost 1 base, with 14 bases between them. Germline assignment: CDR1 ENHRY and CDR2 SYGVKD. DNA of the CDR3: TGTGCCGTCAAGGGTCTCCAGAACACTGAAGCTTTCTTT. It codes for CAVKGLQNTEAFF.

This clonotype was counted many times. The V gene is TRBV9, the J gene TRBJ2-3, with D tentatively TRBD2 (6 bases). The CDR3 is 14 amino acids. Trimming removed 5 bases at V and 8 bases at J, with 18 bases between. The V gene's germline CDR1 is SGDLS and CDR2 YYNGEE. The CDR3: CASRQEGGTGTQYF. In nucleotides, the CDR3 is TGTGCCAGCAGACAAGAGGGCGGGACCGGTACGCAGTATTTT.

This clonotype is judged medium-sized. The chain combines TRBV12-3 or TRBV12-4 with TRBJ2-1; the D is unclear. Trimming took 3 bases from V and 9 from J, leaving 15 bases between them. This CDR3 spans 14 amino acids. The CDR3 coding sequence is TGTGCCAGCAGTTTTGGGCAGGCAGGCAGTGAGCAGTTCTTC. Protein product: CASSFGQAGSEQFF.

By sample share, this clonotype is medium-sized. The J gene is TRBJ2-1, the V gene TRBV28, with D perhaps matching TRBD2 (5 bases). CDR1 MDHEN and CDR2 SYDVKM come from the germline V gene. V dropped 6 bases and J dropped 0 bases, with 12 bases sitting between them. The CDR3 covers 15 residues. The DNA for the CDR3 is TGTGCCAGCAGGGGCATTGGGAGCTCCTACAATGAGCAGTTCTTC. The encoded protein is CASRGIGSSYNEQFF.

By proportion, this clonotype is medium-sized. CDR3 region: CASSLVGKTEAFF. Here the CDR3 DNA reads TGTGCCAGCAGCTTAGTTGGGAAGACTGAAGCTTTCTTT. The chain employs TRBV11-3 and TRBJ1-1; D gene ambiguous. Germline lookup yields CDR1 SGHNT and CDR2 YENEEA. Trimming removed 1 base from V and 5 bases from J, with 8 bases in between. CDR3 size: 13 residues.

The chain recombines TRBV20-1 with TRBJ2-3; D is unclear. Trimming cost V 4 bases and J 7 bases, with 21 bases left between them. The CDR3 runs 15 residues. Germline V lookup: CDR1 DFQATT, CDR2 SNEGSKA (reference sequence). The CDR3 coding sequence is TGCAGTGCTAACAAACCAGAGGACCTCCGGCATACGCAGTATTTT. It specifies CSANKPEDLRHTQYF.

This clonotype was detected many times. The rearrangement uses TRBV6-1 and TRBJ2-3, with a tentative D call TRBD2 (5 bases). Germline CDR1 is MNHNS and CDR2 is SASEGT. Trimming pared 5 bases from V and 1 base from J, leaving 10 bases between. CDR3 size: 14 residues. The CDR3 region is CASSPPSRTDTQYF. Written as DNA, the CDR3 is TGTGCCAGCAGTCCCCCTAGCCGCACAGATACGCAGTATTTT.

The chain has TRBV6-2 or TRBV6-3 and TRBJ1-5; 7 bases align to TRBD1. Germline trimming cut 7 bases from V and 7 bases from J; bases unmatched to any gene: 10. CDR3 length: 14 amino acids. The germline V gene has CDR1 MNHEY and CDR2 SVGEGT. In DNA form, the CDR3 reads TGTGCCAGCATTCACGAGGGGGCTGGGCAGCCCCAGCATTTT. This gives the protein CASIHEGAGQPQHF.